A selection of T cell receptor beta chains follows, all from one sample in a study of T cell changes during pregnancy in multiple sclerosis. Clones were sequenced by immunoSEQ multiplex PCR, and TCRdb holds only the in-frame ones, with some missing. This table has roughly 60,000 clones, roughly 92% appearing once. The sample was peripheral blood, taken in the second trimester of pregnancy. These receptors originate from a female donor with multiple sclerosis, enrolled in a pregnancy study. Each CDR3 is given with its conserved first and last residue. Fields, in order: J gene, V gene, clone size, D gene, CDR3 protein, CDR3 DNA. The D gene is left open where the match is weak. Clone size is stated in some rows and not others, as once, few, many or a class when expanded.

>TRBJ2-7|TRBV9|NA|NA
CASSVGGLSGEQYF
TGTGCCAGCAGCGTAGGCGGGCTGTCGGGAGAGCAGTACTTC
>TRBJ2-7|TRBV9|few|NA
CASSVGVGVSHEQYF
TGTGCCAGCAGCGTAGGGGTGGGAGTTAGCCACGAGCAGTACTTC
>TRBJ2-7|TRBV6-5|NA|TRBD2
CASSGSGSGEQYF
TGTGCCAGCAGTGGTAGCGGGAGTGGCGAGCAGTACTTC
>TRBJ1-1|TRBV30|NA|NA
CAWVPGQFLNTEAFF
TGTGCCTGGGTGCCAGGGCAATTCTTGAACACTGAAGCTTTCTTT
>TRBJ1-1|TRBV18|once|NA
CASSLVRGTEAFF
TGTGCCAGCTCACTAGTCAGGGGCACTGAAGCTTTCTTT
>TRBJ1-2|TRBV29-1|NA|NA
CSVEGAGGGYTF
TGCAGCGTTGAAGGGGCAGGCGGGGGCTACACCTTC
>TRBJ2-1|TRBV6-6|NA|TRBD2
CASSYSRGGSASEQFF
TGTGCCAGCAGTTACTCTCGAGGCGGGAGTGCTTCCGAGCAGTTCTTC
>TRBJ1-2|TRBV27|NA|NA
CASSPFRAWSGYTF
TGTGCCAGCAGTCCGTTCAGGGCTTGGTCTGGCTACACCTTC
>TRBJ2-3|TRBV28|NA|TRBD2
CASSSAGERWSTDTQYF
TGTGCCAGCAGTTCGGCGGGAGAGAGATGGAGCACAGATACGCAGTATTTT
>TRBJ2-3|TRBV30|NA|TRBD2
CAWSAAGGTDTQYF
TGTGCCTGGAGTGCGGCGGGAGGAACAGATACGCAGTATTTT
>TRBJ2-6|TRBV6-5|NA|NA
CASRDRTTGANVLTF
TGTGCCAGCAGGGACAGGACTACTGGGGCCAACGTCCTGACTTTC
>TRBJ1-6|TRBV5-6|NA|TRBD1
CASSPGQGDNSPLHF
TGTGCCAGCAGCCCGGGACAGGGCGATAATTCACCCCTCCACTTT
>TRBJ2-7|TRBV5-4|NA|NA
CASSLDRPTSYEQYF
TGTGCCAGCAGTCTTGACAGGCCGACCTCCTACGAGCAGTACTTC
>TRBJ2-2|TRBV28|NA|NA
CASSFSSNTGELFF
TGTGCCAGCAGTTTTAGCTCGAACACCGGGGAGCTGTTTTTT
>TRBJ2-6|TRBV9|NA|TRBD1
CASSPGDSSGANVLTF
TGTGCCAGCAGCCCAGGGGACAGCTCTGGGGCCAACGTCCTGACTTTC
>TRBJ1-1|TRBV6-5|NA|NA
CASSWEGGLNTEAFF
TGTGCCAGCAGTTGGGAAGGGGGATTGAACACTGAAGCTTTCTTT
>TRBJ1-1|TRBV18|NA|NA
CASSPGAGDTEAFF
TGTGCCAGCTCACCGGGGGCAGGGGACACTGAAGCTTTCTTT
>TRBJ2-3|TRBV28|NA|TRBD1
CASSLGQGVVDTQYF
TGTGCCAGCAGCCTGGGACAGGGGGTGGTAGATACGCAGTATTTT
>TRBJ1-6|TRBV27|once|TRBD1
CASSPEGDRPTSPLHF
TGTGCCAGCAGTCCAGAGGGGGACAGACCAACTTCACCCCTCCACTTT
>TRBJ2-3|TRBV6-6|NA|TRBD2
CASSFSREGRDTQYF
TGTGCCAGCAGCTTCTCCCGGGAGGGGAGAGATACGCAGTATTTT
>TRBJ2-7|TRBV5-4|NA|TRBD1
CASSFETGTLREQYF
TGTGCCAGCAGCTTTGAGACAGGGACCCTCCGCGAGCAGTACTTC
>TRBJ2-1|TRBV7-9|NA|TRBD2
CASSLGLAGGPIPYNEQFF
TGTGCCAGCAGCTTAGGACTAGCGGGAGGACCCATACCATACAATGAGCAGTTCTTC
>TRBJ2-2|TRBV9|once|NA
CASSVMPVGGNTGELFF
TGTGCCAGCAGCGTAATGCCTGTAGGGGGGAACACCGGGGAGCTGTTTTTT
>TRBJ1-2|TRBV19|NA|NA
CASSMLRNYGYTF
TGTGCCAGTAGTATGTTGAGAAACTATGGCTACACCTTC
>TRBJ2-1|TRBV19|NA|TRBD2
CASRRTSGHSYNEQFF
TGTGCCAGTAGGCGGACTAGCGGGCACTCCTACAATGAGCAGTTCTTC
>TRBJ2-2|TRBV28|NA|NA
CASRDSRRSGELFF
TGTGCCAGCCGGGACTCCCGGAGGAGCGGGGAGCTGTTTTTT
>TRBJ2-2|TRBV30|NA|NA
CAWKAGSGWDTGELFF
TGTGCCTGGAAGGCGGGGAGCGGGTGGGACACCGGGGAGCTGTTTTTT
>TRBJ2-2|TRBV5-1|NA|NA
CASSLEAAEWSGELFF
TGCGCCAGCAGCTTGGAGGCCGCGGAATGGTCCGGGGAGCTGTTTTTT
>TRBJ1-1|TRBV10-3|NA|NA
CAIAGLDTEAFF
TGTGCCATCGCGGGGCTGGACACTGAAGCTTTCTTT
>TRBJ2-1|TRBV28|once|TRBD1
CASITGGSYNEQFF
TGTGCCAGCATAACAGGGGGCTCCTACAATGAGCAGTTCTTC
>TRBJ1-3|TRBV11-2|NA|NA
CASSSTITGNTIYF
TGTGCCAGCAGCTCGACAATAACTGGAAACACCATATATTTT
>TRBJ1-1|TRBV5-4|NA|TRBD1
CASSLTNRQGGAFF
TGTGCCAGCAGCCTTACCAATAGACAGGGAGGCGCTTTCTTT
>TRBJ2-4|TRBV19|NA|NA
CASSMQGWNIQYF
TGTGCCAGTAGTATGCAGGGGTGGAACATTCAGTACTTC
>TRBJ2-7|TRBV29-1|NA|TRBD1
CSVRPGTGGSYEQYF
TGCAGCGTCCGACCCGGGACAGGGGGGAGCTACGAGCAGTACTTC
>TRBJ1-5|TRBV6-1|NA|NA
CASREGNQPQHF
TGTGCCAGCAGGGAGGGCAATCAGCCCCAGCATTTT
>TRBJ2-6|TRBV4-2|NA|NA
CASSQEQGSGANVLTF
TGTGCCAGCAGCCAAGAACAGGGTTCTGGGGCCAACGTCCTGACTTTC
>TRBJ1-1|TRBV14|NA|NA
CASSQFMNTEAFF
TGTGCCAGCAGCCAGTTCATGAACACTGAAGCTTTCTTT
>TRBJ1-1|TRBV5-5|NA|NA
CASSLPPGVRTEAFF
TGTGCCAGCAGCTTGCCCCCAGGGGTCCGCACTGAAGCTTTCTTT
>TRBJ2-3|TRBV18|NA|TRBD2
CASSRIAGSTDTQYF
TGTGCCAGCTCGCGGATAGCGGGGAGCACAGATACGCAGTATTTT
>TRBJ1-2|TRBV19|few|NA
CASSAGHYGYTF
TGTGCCAGTAGTGCCGGACATTATGGCTACACCTTC
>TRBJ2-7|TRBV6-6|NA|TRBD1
CASNTGASSSYEQYF
TGTGCCAGCAACACAGGGGCGTCTAGCTCCTACGAGCAGTACTTC
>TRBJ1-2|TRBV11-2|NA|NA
CASSIRGGNYGYTF
TGTGCCAGCAGTATTAGGGGTGGTAACTATGGCTACACCTTC
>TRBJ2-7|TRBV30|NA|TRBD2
CAWSGGTNSGRTFYEQYF
TGTGCCTGGAGTGGGGGGACTAACAGCGGGAGGACCTTCTACGAGCAGTACTTC
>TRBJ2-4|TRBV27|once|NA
CASSATGLKNIQYF
TGTGCCAGCAGTGCCACAGGACTAAAAAACATTCAGTACTTC
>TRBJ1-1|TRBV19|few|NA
CASSASQRTEAFF
TGTGCCAGTTCCGCGAGCCAGCGCACTGAAGCTTTCTTT
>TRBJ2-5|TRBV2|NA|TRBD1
CASSDLARGRKETQYF
TGTGCCAGCAGTGACTTAGCCAGGGGGCGCAAGGAGACCCAGTACTTC